The rows below give T cell receptor beta chains drawn from one sample of a study of OX40 agonist ivuxolimab in advanced cancers. TCRdb keeps only in-frame clones here, not all; method: immunoSEQ multiplex PCR. The sample consists of about 95,000 clones, roughly nine tenths of them appearing once. This material consisted of CD4+ or CD8+ T cells sorted from blood, taken in a trial of the OX40 agonist ivuxolimab. The receptors derive from an adult with an advanced solid tumor such as melanoma, head and neck, liver or kidney cancer. The CDR3 runs from the conserved cysteine through the conserved F or W. The D gene is left open where the match is weak. Some rows have no size entry. The others give once, few or many, or a class for an expanded clone.

clone_size: .
j_call: TRBJ2-5
d_call: .
v_call: TRBV28
cdr3_nt: TGTGCCAGCAGTTTTGGGGGCCAGGGGATCGAGACCCAGTACTTC
cdr3_aa: CASSFGGQGIETQYF

clone_size: .
j_call: TRBJ1-5
d_call: .
v_call: TRBV6-5
cdr3_nt: TGTGCCAGCAGCCGGACAGAGGATCAGCCCCAGCATTTT
cdr3_aa: CASSRTEDQPQHF

clone_size: .
j_call: TRBJ2-2
d_call: TRBD1
v_call: TRBV19
cdr3_nt: TGTGCCAGTCCGACAGGGTCCGTCGGGGAGCTGTTTTTT
cdr3_aa: CASPTGSVGELFF

clone_size: .
j_call: TRBJ2-7
d_call: .
v_call: TRBV7-2
cdr3_nt: TGTGCCAGCAGCTCAGGACAGTTAATTTACGAGCAGTACTTC
cdr3_aa: CASSSGQLIYEQYF

clone_size: .
j_call: TRBJ1-1
d_call: .
v_call: TRBV7-2
cdr3_nt: TGTGCCAGCAGCTTAGCGTGGGGGGTGGGCACTGAAGCTTTCTTT
cdr3_aa: CASSLAWGVGTEAFF

clone_size: .
j_call: TRBJ2-1
d_call: TRBD2
v_call: TRBV9
cdr3_nt: TGTGCCAGCAGCCCGGAGGGTCGTGGACTAGCGGAACTGAGCTCCTACAATGAGCAGTTCTTC
cdr3_aa: CASSPEGRGLAELSSYNEQFF

clone_size: .
j_call: TRBJ2-2
d_call: .
v_call: TRBV5-1
cdr3_nt: TGCGCCAGCAGCTTGGGTCCCTCGGCCACCGGGGAGCTGTTTTTT
cdr3_aa: CASSLGPSATGELFF

clone_size: once
j_call: TRBJ2-2
d_call: .
v_call: TRBV6-4
cdr3_nt: TGTGCCAGCAGTGACTCAGGAAGAAGCAACGGGGAGCTGTTTTTT
cdr3_aa: CASSDSGRSNGELFF

clone_size: .
j_call: TRBJ2-5
d_call: .
v_call: TRBV18
cdr3_nt: TGTGCCAGCTCACTTATGCAGCGGACCCAGTACTTC
cdr3_aa: CASSLMQRTQYF

clone_size: .
j_call: TRBJ1-2
d_call: TRBD1
v_call: TRBV5-1
cdr3_nt: TGCGCCAGCTCTAACCAGGGGGCTGGCTACACCTTC
cdr3_aa: CASSNQGAGYTF

clone_size: .
j_call: TRBJ2-3
d_call: TRBD2
v_call: TRBV7-9
cdr3_nt: TGTGCCAGCAGCCTAGCGGAGAGCACAGATACGCAGTATTTT
cdr3_aa: CASSLAESTDTQYF

clone_size: .
j_call: TRBJ2-7
d_call: TRBD1
v_call: TRBV18
cdr3_nt: TGTGCCAGCTCACTAAGAGGCAGAACAGGGGGCTACGAGCAGTACTTC
cdr3_aa: CASSLRGRTGGYEQYF

clone_size: once
j_call: TRBJ2-1
d_call: .
v_call: TRBV6-1
cdr3_nt: TGTGCCAGCAGTGAAGCCGCCGGGACGCCGTACAATGAGCAGTTCTTC
cdr3_aa: CASSEAAGTPYNEQFF

clone_size: .
j_call: TRBJ2-3
d_call: TRBD2
v_call: TRBV9
cdr3_nt: TGTGCCAGCAGCCCCGGACTAGCGGAGCCCACCAATACGCAGTATTTT
cdr3_aa: CASSPGLAEPTNTQYF

clone_size: .
j_call: TRBJ1-3
d_call: .
v_call: TRBV10-3
cdr3_nt: TGTGCCATCAGTTCAGGTCTCACTGGAAACACCATATATTTT
cdr3_aa: CAISSGLTGNTIYF

clone_size: .
j_call: TRBJ2-5
d_call: .
v_call: TRBV11-1
cdr3_nt: TGTGCCAGCAGCTTAAGTCCGCCAGAGACCCAGTACTTC
cdr3_aa: CASSLSPPETQYF

clone_size: .
j_call: TRBJ2-7
d_call: TRBD2
v_call: TRBV7-9
cdr3_nt: TGTGCCACCCCCGCAGAAGCGGGGCCCTACGAGCAGTACTTC
cdr3_aa: CATPAEAGPYEQYF

clone_size: .
j_call: TRBJ1-1
d_call: .
v_call: TRBV28
cdr3_nt: TGTGCCAGCAGTCGACACCCTCGGAACACTGAAGCTTTCTTT
cdr3_aa: CASSRHPRNTEAFF

clone_size: .
j_call: TRBJ2-7
d_call: .
v_call: TRBV28
cdr3_nt: TGTGCCAGCAGTTTAACGAGGGCCTCCTACGAGCAGTACTTC
cdr3_aa: CASSLTRASYEQYF

clone_size: once
j_call: TRBJ1-1
d_call: .
v_call: TRBV6-5
cdr3_nt: TGTGCCAGCAGTTACTCGTCGGGGGCGCCCACTGAAGCTTTCTTT
cdr3_aa: CASSYSSGAPTEAFF

clone_size: .
j_call: TRBJ2-5
d_call: .
v_call: TRBV11-3
cdr3_nt: TGTGCCAGCAGCCCAGGGGGAGGATCGGAGACCCAGTACTTC
cdr3_aa: CASSPGGGSETQYF

clone_size: .
j_call: TRBJ2-7
d_call: .
v_call: TRBV30
cdr3_nt: TGTGCCTGGAGTCAAATGACTCTGCTCTACGAGCAGTACTTC
cdr3_aa: CAWSQMTLLYEQYF

clone_size: .
j_call: TRBJ2-1
d_call: .
v_call: TRBV6-6
cdr3_nt: TGTGCCAGCAGCCAGATGCCGCCTAGTGAGCAGTTCTTC
cdr3_aa: CASSQMPPSEQFF

clone_size: .
j_call: TRBJ2-3
d_call: .
v_call: TRBV19
cdr3_nt: TGTGCCAGTAGTCCCGAACCCCAGGGGTTAACGCAGTATTTT
cdr3_aa: CASSPEPQGLTQYF

clone_size: few
j_call: TRBJ2-7
d_call: TRBD2
v_call: TRBV5-1
cdr3_nt: TGCGCCAGCAGCCTAGCCGGGACTAGCAACGAGCAGTACTTC
cdr3_aa: CASSLAGTSNEQYF

clone_size: .
j_call: TRBJ2-7
d_call: TRBD1
v_call: TRBV30
cdr3_nt: TGTGCCTGGAGAAGCAGGCAGGGGGCTTTCGAGCAGTACTTC
cdr3_aa: CAWRSRQGAFEQYF

clone_size: .
j_call: TRBJ1-5
d_call: TRBD1
v_call: TRBV7-9
cdr3_nt: TGTGCCAGCAGCTTATCAAATTGGGACAGATATAGCAATCAGCCCCAGCATTTT
cdr3_aa: CASSLSNWDRYSNQPQHF

clone_size: .
j_call: TRBJ2-5
d_call: .
v_call: TRBV11-2
cdr3_nt: TGTGCCAGCAGCTTATCCCCTGGCGGCCAAGAGACCCAGTACTTC
cdr3_aa: CASSLSPGGQETQYF

clone_size: .
j_call: TRBJ2-5
d_call: .
v_call: TRBV28
cdr3_nt: TGTGCCAGGATGTACGGGACCCAGTACTTC
cdr3_aa: CARMYGTQYF

clone_size: .
j_call: TRBJ2-7
d_call: TRBD2
v_call: TRBV28
cdr3_nt: TGTGCCAGCATTTTTAGCGGGATCCCCTACGAGCAGTACTTC
cdr3_aa: CASIFSGIPYEQYF

clone_size: few
j_call: TRBJ2-3
d_call: .
v_call: TRBV15
cdr3_nt: TGTGCCACCAGCAGAGGCGGAGGTCTCGGAGAAGATACGCAGTATTTT
cdr3_aa: CATSRGGGLGEDTQYF

clone_size: once
j_call: TRBJ2-7
d_call: TRBD2
v_call: TRBV6-1
cdr3_nt: TGTGCCAGCAGCCCGACTAGCGGGAGGGCCTACGAGCAGTACTTC
cdr3_aa: CASSPTSGRAYEQYF

clone_size: few
j_call: TRBJ1-1
d_call: .
v_call: TRBV2
cdr3_nt: TGTGCCAGCAGTGACAGGGAAACCAACACTGAAGCTTTCTTT
cdr3_aa: CASSDRETNTEAFF

clone_size: .
j_call: TRBJ2-5
d_call: .
v_call: TRBV18
cdr3_nt: TGTGCCAGCGGCCTAATGGCGATCCAAGAGACCCAGTACTTC
cdr3_aa: CASGLMAIQETQYF

clone_size: once
j_call: TRBJ1-1
d_call: .
v_call: TRBV10-3
cdr3_nt: TGTGCCATCAGTGACCCGTGGGGTCCGTTCACTGAAGCTTTCTTT
cdr3_aa: CAISDPWGPFTEAFF

clone_size: once
j_call: TRBJ2-3
d_call: TRBD1
v_call: TRBV7-2
cdr3_nt: TGTGCCAGCAGCTTCGGACAGGGTTGGTATTTT
cdr3_aa: CASSFGQGWYF